This T cell receptor (beta chain) was identified in a study of early T cells in non-severe SARS-CoV-2 infection. MiXCR, run by TCRdb on the 5' RACE reads, gives a single entry per CDR3 protein. The table has some 96,000 distinct CDR3 sequences, 8% to 13% seen once. This clonotype was seen only a few times. The sequence came from an adult who was a healthcare worker with PCR-confirmed SARS-CoV-2 infection or an uninfected control (not recorded which). The source was whole blood, collected at baseline.

The CDR3 bases are TGTGCCACCGGGGGGGGGATGCTGATACATGAGCAGTTCTTC. Residues: CATGGGMLIHEQFF. This rearrangement joins TRBV24-1 to TRBJ2-1; 7 bases are a match to TRBD2. Germline CDR1 reads KGHDR; CDR2 reads SFDVKD. Unmatched junction bases numbered 12, after V lost 9 bases and J lost 8 bases. The CDR3 length is 14 residues.